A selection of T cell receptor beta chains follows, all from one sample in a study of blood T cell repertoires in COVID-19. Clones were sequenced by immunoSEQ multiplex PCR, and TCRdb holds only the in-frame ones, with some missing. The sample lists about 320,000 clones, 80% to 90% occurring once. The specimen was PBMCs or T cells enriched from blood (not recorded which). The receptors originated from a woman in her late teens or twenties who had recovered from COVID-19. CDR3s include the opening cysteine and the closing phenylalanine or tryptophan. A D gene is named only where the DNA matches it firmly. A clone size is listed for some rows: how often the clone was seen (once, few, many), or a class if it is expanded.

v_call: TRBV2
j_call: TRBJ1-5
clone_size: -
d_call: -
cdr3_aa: CASSEHSLSQHF
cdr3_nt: TGTGCCAGCAGTGAACACTCCTTATCCCAGCATTTT

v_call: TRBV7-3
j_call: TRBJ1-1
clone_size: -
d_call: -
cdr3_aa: CASSQTRDNTEAFF
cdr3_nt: TGTGCCAGCAGCCAGACACGGGATAACACTGAAGCTTTCTTT

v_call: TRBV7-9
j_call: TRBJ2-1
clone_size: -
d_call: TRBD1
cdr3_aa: CASSFPRDRVSFGEQFF
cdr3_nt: TGTGCCAGCAGCTTTCCGCGGGACAGGGTTAGCTTTGGGGAGCAGTTCTTC

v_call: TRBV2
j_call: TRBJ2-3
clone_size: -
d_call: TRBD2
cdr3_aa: CASSEPGLAGLDTQYF
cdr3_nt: TGTGCCAGCAGTGAACCGGGACTAGCGGGGTTGGATACGCAGTATTTT

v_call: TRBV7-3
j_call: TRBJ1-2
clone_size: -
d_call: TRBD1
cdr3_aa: CASSLTGGQERSGYTF
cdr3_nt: TGTGCCAGCAGCTTAACAGGAGGACAGGAGAGGTCTGGCTACACCTTC

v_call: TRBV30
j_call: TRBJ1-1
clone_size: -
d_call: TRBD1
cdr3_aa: CAWSPGGAPSTEAFF
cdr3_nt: TGTGCCTGGAGCCCAGGGGGCGCGCCTAGTACTGAAGCTTTCTTT

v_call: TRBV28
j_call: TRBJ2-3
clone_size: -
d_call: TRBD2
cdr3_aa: CASGQPGTSGGSDTQYF
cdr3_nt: TGTGCCAGCGGTCAACCGGGGACTAGCGGGGGCTCAGATACGCAGTATTTT

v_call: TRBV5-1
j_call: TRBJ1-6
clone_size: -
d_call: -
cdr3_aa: CASSLDLANSPLHF
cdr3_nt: TGCGCCAGCAGCTTGGACCTAGCTAATTCACCCCTCCACTTT

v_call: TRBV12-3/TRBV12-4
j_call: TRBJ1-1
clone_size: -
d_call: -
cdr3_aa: CASSFAAGTEAFF
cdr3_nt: TGTGCCAGCAGTTTTGCTGCGGGGACTGAAGCTTTCTTT

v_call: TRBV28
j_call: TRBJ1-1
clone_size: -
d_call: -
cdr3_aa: CASSLPGVNTEAFF
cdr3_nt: TGTGCCAGCAGTTTACCAGGGGTGAACACTGAAGCTTTCTTT

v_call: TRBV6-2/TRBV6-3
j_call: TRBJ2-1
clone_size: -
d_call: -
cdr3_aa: CATSSYNEQFF
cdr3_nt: TGTGCCACCAGTTCTTACAATGAGCAGTTCTTC

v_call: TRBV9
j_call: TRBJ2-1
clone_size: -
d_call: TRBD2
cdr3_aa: CASSARTSGNEQFF
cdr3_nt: TGTGCCAGCAGCGCCCGGACTAGCGGTAATGAGCAGTTCTTC

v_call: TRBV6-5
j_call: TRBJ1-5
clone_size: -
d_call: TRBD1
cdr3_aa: CASINTGVQPQHF
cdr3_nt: TGTGCCAGCATTAACACAGGGGTTCAGCCCCAGCATTTT

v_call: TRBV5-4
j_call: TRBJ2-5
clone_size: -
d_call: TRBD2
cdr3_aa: CASSVPLAGGQETQYF
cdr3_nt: TGTGCCAGCAGCGTTCCACTAGCGGGGGGGCAGGAGACCCAGTACTTC

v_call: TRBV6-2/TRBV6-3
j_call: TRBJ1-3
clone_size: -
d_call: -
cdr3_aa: CASSYPGTIGNTIYF
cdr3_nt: TGTGCCAGCAGTTACCCTGGGACAATTGGAAACACCATATATTTT

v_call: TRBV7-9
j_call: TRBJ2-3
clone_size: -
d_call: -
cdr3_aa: CASRDPAGRATDTQYF
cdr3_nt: TGTGCCAGCAGGGATCCGGCGGGACGGGCCACAGATACGCAGTATTTT

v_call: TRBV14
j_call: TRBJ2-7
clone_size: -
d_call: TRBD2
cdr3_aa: CASSRGLAGGYEQYF
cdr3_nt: TGTGCCAGCAGCCGGGGACTAGCGGGGGGCTACGAGCAGTACTTC

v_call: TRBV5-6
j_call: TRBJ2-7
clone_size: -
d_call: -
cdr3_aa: CASSRMTGTPYEQYF
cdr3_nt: TGTGCCAGCAGCCGTATGACCGGGACACCCTACGAGCAGTACTTC

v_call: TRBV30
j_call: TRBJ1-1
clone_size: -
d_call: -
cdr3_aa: CAWSNRAEAFF
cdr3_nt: TGTGCCTGGAGTAACCGGGCTGAAGCTTTCTTT

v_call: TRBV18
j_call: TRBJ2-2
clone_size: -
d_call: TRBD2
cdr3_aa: CASSPSGTSGTGELFF
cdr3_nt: TGTGCCAGCTCACCATCCGGGACTAGCGGGACCGGGGAGCTGTTTTTT

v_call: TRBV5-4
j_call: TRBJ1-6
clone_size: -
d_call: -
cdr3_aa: CASSPDGGHSPLHF
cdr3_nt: TGTGCCAGCAGCCCGGACGGAGGCCATTCACCCCTCCACTTT

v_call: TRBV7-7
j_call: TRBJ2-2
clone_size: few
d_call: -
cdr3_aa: CASSLAAAANTGELFF
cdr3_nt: TGTGCCAGCAGCTTAGCGGCGGCGGCCAATACCGGGGAGCTGTTTTTT

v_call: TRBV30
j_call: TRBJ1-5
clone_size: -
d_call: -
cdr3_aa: CAWSVLTANQPQHF
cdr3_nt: TGTGCCTGGAGTGTACTCACCGCTAATCAGCCCCAGCATTTT

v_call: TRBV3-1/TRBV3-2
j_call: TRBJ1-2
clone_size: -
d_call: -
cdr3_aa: CASSYRQLYGYTF
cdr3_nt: TGTGCCAGCAGCTACAGACAGCTATATGGCTACACCTTC

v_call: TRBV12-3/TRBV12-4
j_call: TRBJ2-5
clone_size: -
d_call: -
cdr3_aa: CASTQQETQYF
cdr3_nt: TGTGCCAGCACGCAGCAAGAGACCCAGTACTTC

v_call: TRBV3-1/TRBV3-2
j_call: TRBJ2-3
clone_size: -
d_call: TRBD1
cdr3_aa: CASSQPGQDDTQYF
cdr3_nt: TGTGCCAGCAGCCAACCCGGACAGGATGATACGCAGTATTTT

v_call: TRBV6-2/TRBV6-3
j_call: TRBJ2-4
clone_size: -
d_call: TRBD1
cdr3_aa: CASSPGTGRAKNIQYF
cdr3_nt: TGTGCCAGCAGTCCGGGGACAGGGAGGGCCAAAAACATTCAGTACTTC

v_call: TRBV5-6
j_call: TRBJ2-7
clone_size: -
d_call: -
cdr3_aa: CASSLPTGIREQYF
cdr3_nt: TGTGCCAGCAGCTTGCCCACAGGGATCCGCGAGCAGTACTTC

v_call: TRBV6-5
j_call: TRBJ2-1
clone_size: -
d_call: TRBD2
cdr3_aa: CASSYLTSDSYNEQFF
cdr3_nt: TGTGCCAGCAGTTACTTGACTAGCGACTCCTACAATGAGCAGTTCTTC

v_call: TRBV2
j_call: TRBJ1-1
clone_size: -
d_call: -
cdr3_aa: CASSEPTGWERSTEAFF
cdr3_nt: TGTGCCAGCAGCGAACCTACAGGGTGGGAAAGGTCCACTGAAGCTTTCTTT

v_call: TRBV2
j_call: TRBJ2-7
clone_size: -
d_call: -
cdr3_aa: CASSENVEGEQYF
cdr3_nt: TGTGCCAGCAGTGAAAATGTTGAGGGCGAGCAGTACTTC

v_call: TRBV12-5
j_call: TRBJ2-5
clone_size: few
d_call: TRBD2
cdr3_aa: CASGVGSGTPEETQYF
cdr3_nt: TGTGCTAGTGGCGTAGGAAGCGGGACCCCCGAAGAGACCCAGTACTTC

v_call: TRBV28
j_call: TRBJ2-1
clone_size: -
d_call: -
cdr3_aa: CASSSIQVSPYNEQFF
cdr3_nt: TGTGCCAGCAGTTCCATACAGGTTAGTCCGTACAATGAGCAGTTCTTC

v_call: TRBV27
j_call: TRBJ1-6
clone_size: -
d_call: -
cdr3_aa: CASSSFNNSPLHF
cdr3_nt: TGTGCCAGCAGTTCCTTTAATAATTCACCCCTCCACTTT

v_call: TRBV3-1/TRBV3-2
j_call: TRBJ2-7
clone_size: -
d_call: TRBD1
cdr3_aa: CASSQGQGYEQYF
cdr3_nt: TGTGCCAGCAGCCAAGGACAGGGCTACGAGCAGTACTTC

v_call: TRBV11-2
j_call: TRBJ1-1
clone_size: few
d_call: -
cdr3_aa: CASSGGWITEAFF
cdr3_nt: TGTGCCAGCAGCGGGGGCTGGATCACTGAAGCTTTCTTT

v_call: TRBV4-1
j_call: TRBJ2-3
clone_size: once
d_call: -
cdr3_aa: CASSLRYFTDTQYF
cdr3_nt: TGCGCCAGCAGCCTAAGATACTTCACAGATACGCAGTATTTT

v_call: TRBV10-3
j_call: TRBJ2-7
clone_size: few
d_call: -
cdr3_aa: CAISDPSAINYEQYF
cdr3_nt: TGTGCCATCAGTGATCCTAGCGCGATTAACTACGAGCAGTACTTC

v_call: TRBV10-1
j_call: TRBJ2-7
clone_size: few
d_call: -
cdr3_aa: CASSESLQFISYEQYF
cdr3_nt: TGCGCCAGCAGTGAGTCGCTACAGTTCATCTCCTACGAGCAGTACTTC

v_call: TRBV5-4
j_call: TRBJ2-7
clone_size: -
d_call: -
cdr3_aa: CASMIQGNTPYEQYF
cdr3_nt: TGTGCCAGCATGATACAGGGTAATACGCCCTACGAGCAGTACTTC

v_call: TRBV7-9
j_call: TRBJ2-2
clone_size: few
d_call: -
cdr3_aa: CASIRDTNTGELFF
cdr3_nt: TGTGCCAGCATCCGGGACACGAACACCGGGGAGCTGTTTTTT